The T cell receptor (beta chain) described here comes from a study of shared clonotypes between healthy human individuals. Study-level points and caveats: Estimated richness values were generally larger in naive subsets than in memory subsets.

The CDR3 runs 15 residues. The germline V and J ends were trimmed by 1 base and 2 bases, with 12 bases remaining between them. From germline, CDR1 is MDHEN and CDR2 SYDVKM. Sequencing used immunoSEQ multiplex PCR; TCRdb keeps in-frame clones, though not all of them. This sample carries under 2.5 million clones, 92% of them seen once, and the ten largest clones take around 0.38%. Comment on this clone: Its antigen remains unknown.

The chain recombines TRBV28 with TRBJ2-7; no definite D call. This clonotype originated in a man between 18 and 35 years old in good health. Some clones in this sample may be carry-over from other donors' samples. Sequencing used naive CD4+ T cells from PBMCs. As to subset: CD45RA+ positively selected. In DNA, the CDR3 is TGTGCCAGCAGTTTATTCCGGGCTGCCGCCTACGAGCAGTACTTC. Its translation: CASSLFRAAAYEQYF.